This T cell receptor beta chain was identified in a study of cytotoxic CD8 clonotypes in ibrutinib-treated CLL. At the level of the study: Investigators collected response samples after a median about 11 months of treatment, range 6 to 36.

Germline V gene data show CDR1 as KGHSH and CDR2 as LQKENI. With 3 bases clipped from V and 7 bases from J, the junction kept 13 bases outside the gene matches. The CDR3 is made up of 16 amino acids. This clone has only a few counts. The assay was immunoSEQ multiplex PCR, and TCRdb's table has in-frame clones only and misses some. The sample consists of under 300,000 clones, roughly 70% of them appearing once. This specimen was PBMCs, taken after 24 months of ibrutinib treatment. The sequence was collected from a human donor with chronic lymphocytic leukemia. The J gene is TRBJ1-2, the V gene TRBV18, with 8 bases matching TRBD1. The CDR3 sequence is CASSPPNGQGMSGYTF. CDR3 DNA sequence: TGTGCCAGCTCACCGCCGAACGGACAGGGCATGAGTGGCTACACCTTC.